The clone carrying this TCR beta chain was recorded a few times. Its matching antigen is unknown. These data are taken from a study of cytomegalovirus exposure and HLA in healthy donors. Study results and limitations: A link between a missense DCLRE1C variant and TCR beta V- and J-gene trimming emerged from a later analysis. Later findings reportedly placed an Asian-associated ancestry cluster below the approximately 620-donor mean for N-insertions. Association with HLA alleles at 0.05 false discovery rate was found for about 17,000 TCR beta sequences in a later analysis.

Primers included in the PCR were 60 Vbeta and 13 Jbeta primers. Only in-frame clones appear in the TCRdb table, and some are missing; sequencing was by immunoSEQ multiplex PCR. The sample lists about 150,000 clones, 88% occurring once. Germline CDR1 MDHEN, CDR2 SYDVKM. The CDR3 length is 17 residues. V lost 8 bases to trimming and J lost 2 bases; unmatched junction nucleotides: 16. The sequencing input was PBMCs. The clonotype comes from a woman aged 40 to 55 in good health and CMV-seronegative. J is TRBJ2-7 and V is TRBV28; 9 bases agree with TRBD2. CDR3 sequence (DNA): TGTGCCAGCGAGGGTACAAGCGGCGGGAGGGCCGCCTACGAGCAGTACTTC. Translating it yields CASEGTSGGRAAYEQYF.